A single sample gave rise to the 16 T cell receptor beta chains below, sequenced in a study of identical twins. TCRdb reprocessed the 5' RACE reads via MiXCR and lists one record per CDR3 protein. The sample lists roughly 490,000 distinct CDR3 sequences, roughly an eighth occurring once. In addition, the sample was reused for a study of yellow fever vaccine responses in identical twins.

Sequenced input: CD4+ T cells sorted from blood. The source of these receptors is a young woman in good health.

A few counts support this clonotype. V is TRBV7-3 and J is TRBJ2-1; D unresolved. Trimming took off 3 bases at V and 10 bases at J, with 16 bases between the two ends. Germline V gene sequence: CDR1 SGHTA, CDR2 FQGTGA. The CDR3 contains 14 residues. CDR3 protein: CASSLDLGSAEQFF. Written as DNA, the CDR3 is TGTGCCAGCAGCTTGGATTTGGGATCGGCCGAGCAGTTCTTC.

Here the CDR3 DNA reads TGTGCCAGCAGTCCCCATAGCGGGAGGGCCTACAATGAGCAGTTCTTC. Protein sequence: CASSPHSGRAYNEQFF. The chain joins TRBV12-3 or TRBV12-4 to TRBJ2-1, with 11 bases identical to TRBD2. CDR3 length equals 16 residues. The V segment lost 5 bases and the J segment 2 bases; nucleotides outside the gene matches: 5.

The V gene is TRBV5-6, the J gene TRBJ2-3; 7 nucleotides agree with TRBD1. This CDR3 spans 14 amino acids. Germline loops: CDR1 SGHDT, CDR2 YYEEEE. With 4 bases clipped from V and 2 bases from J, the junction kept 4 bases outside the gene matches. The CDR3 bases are TGTGCCAGCAGCAGAACAGGGGTCACAGATACGCAGTATTTT. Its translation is CASSRTGVTDTQYF.

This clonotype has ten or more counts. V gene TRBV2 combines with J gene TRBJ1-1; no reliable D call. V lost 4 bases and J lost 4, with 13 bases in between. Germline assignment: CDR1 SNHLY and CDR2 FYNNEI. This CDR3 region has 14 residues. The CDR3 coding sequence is TGTGCCAGCAGTGTCCTAACGATTAGCACTGAAGCTTTCTTT. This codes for CASSVLTISTEAFF. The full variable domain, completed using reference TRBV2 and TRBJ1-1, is EPEVTQTPSHQVTQMGQEVILRCVPISNHLYFYWYRQILGQKVEFLVSFYNNEISEKSEIFDDQFSVERPDGSNFTLKIRSTKLEDSAMYFCASSVLTISTEAFFGQGTRLTVV.

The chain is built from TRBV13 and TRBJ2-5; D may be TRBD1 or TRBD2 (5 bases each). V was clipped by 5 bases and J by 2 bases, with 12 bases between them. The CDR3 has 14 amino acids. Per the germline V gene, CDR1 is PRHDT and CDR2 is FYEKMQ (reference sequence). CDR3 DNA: TGTGCCAGCAGCAGACGGGGACCACAAGAGACCCAGTACTTC. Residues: CASSRRGPQETQYF.

As DNA, the CDR3 is TGCGCCAGCAGCTTGATTCAGCTAGCGAACTCTGGGGCCAACGTCCTGACTTTC. As protein: CASSLIQLANSGANVLTF. The V gene is TRBV5-1, the J gene TRBJ2-6, with D possibly matching TRBD2 (6 bases). Trimming left V 1 base short and J 0 bases short, with 14 bases between. The CDR3 contains 18 residues. Germline V gene lookup returns CDR1 SGHRS and CDR2 YFSETQ.

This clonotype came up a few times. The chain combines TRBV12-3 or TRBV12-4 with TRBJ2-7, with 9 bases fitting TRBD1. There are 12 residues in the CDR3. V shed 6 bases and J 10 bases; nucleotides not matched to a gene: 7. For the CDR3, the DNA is TGTGCCAGCAGACCGGGACAGGGCTCTCAGTACTTC. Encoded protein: CASRPGQGSQYF.

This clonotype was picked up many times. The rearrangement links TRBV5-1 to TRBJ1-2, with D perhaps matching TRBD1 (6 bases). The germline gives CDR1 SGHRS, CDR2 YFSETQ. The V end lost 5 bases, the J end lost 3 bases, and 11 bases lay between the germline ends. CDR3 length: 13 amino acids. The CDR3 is CASRQGGDYGYTF. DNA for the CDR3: TGCGCCAGCAGACAGGGAGGGGACTATGGCTACACCTTC. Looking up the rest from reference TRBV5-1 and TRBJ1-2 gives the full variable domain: KAGVTQTPRYLIKTRGQQVTLSCSPISGHRSVSWYQQTPGQGLQFLFEYFSETQRNKGNFPGRFSGRQFSNSRSEMNVSTLELGDSALYLCASRQGGDYGYTFGSGTRLTVV.

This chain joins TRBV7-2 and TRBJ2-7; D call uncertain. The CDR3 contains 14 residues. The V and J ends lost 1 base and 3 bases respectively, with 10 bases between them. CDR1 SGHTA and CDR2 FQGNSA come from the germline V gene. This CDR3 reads CASSLVGPYYEQYF. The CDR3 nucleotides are TGTGCCAGCAGCTTAGTAGGTCCATACTACGAGCAGTACTTC.

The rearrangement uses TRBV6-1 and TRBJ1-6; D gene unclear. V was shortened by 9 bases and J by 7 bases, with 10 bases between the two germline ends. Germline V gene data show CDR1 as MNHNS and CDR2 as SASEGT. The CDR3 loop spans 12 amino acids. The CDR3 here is CASEVGNSPLHF. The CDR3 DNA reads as TGTGCCAGTGAGGTGGGCAATTCACCCCTCCACTTT.

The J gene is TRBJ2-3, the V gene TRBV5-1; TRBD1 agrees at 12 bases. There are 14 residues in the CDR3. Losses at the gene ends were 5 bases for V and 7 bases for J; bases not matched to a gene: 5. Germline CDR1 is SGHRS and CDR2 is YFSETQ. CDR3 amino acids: CASRGQGAQNTQYF. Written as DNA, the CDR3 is TGCGCCAGCAGGGGACAGGGGGCTCAGAATACGCAGTATTTT.

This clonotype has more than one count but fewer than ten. This CDR3 is CASSRMGQGAVQETQYF. The CDR3 DNA follows: TGTGCCAGCAGCCGTATGGGACAGGGGGCTGTCCAAGAGACCCAGTACTTC. The rearrangement links TRBV28 to TRBJ2-5; 12 positions match TRBD1. CDR1 is MDHEN and CDR2 is SYDVKM in the germline V gene. The length of the CDR3 is 17 residues. V lost 6 bases to trimming and J lost 1 base; unmatched junction nucleotides: 9.

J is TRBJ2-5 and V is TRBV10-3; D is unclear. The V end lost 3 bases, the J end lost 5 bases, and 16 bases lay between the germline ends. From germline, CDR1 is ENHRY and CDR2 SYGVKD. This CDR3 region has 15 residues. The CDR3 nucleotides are TGTGCCATCAGTGACCCGACCGGCCGCACGGAGACCCAGTACTTC. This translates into CAISDPTGRTETQYF.

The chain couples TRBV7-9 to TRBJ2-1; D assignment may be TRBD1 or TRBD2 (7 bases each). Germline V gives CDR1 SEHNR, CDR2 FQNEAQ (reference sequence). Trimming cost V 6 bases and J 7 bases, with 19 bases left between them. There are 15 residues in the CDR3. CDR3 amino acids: CASRVPTGRDNEQFF. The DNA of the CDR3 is TGTGCCAGCAGGGTACCGACAGGGAGGGATAATGAGCAGTTCTTC.

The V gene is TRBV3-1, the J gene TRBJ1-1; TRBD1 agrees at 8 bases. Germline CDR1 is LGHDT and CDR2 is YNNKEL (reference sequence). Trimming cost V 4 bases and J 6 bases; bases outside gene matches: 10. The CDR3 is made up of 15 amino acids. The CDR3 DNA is TGTGCCAGCAGCCCCACGACAGGGGTAGTATCTGAAGCTTTCTTT. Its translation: CASSPTTGVVSEAFF.

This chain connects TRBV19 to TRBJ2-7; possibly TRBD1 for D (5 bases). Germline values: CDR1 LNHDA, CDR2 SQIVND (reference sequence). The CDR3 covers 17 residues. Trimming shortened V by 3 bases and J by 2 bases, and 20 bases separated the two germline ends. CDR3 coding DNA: TGTGCCAGTAGTATGTCGCAGGGCCGCCGAAAAACCTACGAGCAGTACTTC. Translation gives CASSMSQGRRKTYEQYF.